The sample holds a few counts of the clone carrying this T cell receptor (beta chain). Enrollment of patients from Seattle took place during active infection, with longitudinal follow-up. Only in-frame clones appear in the TCRdb table, and some are missing; sequencing was by immunoSEQ multiplex PCR. The sample carries approximately 330,000 clones, approximately 90% recorded once. The CDR3 loop spans 14 amino acids. V dropped 2 bases and J dropped 7; count of bases not matched to a gene: 7. CDR1 is ENHRY and CDR2 is SYGVKD in the germline V gene. The sample is drawn from a study of blood T cell repertoires in COVID-19. Study details: Sources were T cells, B-cell-depleted T cells, or PBMCs; the material itself was cDNA or gDNA.

Source material: peripheral blood. The receptor was derived from a man under 40 with COVID-19, enrolled during active disease. The V call is TRBV10-3, the J call TRBJ2-7; 8 bases fit TRBD1. DNA for the CDR3: TGTGCCATCAGTGAGGGCCAGGGGGCTGGTGAGCAGTACTTC. This encodes CAISEGQGAGEQYF.